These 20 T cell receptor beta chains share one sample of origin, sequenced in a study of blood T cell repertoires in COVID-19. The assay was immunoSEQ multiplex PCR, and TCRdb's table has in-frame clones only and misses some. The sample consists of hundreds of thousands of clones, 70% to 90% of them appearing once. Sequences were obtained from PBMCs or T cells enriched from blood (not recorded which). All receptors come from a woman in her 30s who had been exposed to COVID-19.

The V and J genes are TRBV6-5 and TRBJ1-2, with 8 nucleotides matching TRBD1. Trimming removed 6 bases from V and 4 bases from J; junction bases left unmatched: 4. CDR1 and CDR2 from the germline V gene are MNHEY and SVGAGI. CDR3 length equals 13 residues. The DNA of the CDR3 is TGTGCCAGCAGGAAAACAGGGGGCTATGGCTACACCTTC. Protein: CASRKTGGYGYTF.

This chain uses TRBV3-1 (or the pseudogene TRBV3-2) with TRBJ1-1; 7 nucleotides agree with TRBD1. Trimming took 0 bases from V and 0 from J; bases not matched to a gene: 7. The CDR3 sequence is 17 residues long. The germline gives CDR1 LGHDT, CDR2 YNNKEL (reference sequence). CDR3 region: CASSQEPTGALNTEAFF. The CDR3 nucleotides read TGTGCCAGCAGCCAAGAACCCACAGGGGCCCTGAACACTGAAGCTTTCTTT.

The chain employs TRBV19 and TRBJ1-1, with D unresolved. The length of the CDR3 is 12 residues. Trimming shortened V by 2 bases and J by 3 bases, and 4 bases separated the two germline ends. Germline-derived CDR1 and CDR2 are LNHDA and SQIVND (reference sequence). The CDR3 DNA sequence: TGTGCCAGTAGTATATCAGACACTGAAGCTTTCTTT. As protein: CASSISDTEAFF. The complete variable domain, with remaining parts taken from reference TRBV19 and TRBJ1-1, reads DGGITQSPKYLFRKEGQNVTLSCEQNLNHDAMYWYRQDPGQGLRLIYYSQIVNDFQKGDIAEGYSVSREKKESFPLTVTSAQKNPTAFYLCASSISDTEAFFGQGTRLTVV.

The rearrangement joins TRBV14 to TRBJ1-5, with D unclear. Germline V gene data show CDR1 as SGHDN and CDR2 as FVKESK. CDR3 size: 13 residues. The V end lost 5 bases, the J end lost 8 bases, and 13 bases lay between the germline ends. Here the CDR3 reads CASSRGSGEPQHF. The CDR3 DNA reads TGTGCCAGCAGCAGAGGGTCAGGCGAGCCCCAGCATTTT.

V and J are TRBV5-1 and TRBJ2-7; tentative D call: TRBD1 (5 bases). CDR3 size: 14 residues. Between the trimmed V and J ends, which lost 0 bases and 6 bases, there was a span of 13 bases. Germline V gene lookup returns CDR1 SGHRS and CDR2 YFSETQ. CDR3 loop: CASSLEPGLSEQYF. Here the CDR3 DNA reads TGCGCCAGCAGCTTGGAACCAGGGCTGTCCGAGCAGTACTTC. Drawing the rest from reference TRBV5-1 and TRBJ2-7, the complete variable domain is KAGVTQTPRYLIKTRGQQVTLSCSPISGHRSVSWYQQTPGQGLQFLFEYFSETQRNKGNFPGRFSGRQFSNSRSEMNVSTLELGDSALYLCASSLEPGLSEQYFGPGTRLTVT.

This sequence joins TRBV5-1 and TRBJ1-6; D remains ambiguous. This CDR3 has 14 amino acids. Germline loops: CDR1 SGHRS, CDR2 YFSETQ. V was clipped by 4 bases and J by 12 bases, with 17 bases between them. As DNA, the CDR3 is TGCGCCAGCAGCCCCCTTATAGCCTACGGACCCCTCCACTTT. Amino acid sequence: CASSPLIAYGPLHF.

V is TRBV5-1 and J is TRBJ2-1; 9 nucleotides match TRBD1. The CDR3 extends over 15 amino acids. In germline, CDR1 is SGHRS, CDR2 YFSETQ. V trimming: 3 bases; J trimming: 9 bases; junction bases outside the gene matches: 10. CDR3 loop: CASSSWDRVGGEQFF. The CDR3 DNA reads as TGCGCCAGCAGCTCTTGGGACAGGGTCGGGGGTGAGCAGTTCTTC.

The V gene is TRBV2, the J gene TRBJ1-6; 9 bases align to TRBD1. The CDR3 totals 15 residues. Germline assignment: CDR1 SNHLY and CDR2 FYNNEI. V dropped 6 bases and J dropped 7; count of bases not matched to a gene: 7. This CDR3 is CASRDWTGANSPLHF. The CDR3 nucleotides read TGTGCCAGCAGAGACTGGACAGGGGCGAATTCACCCCTCCACTTT. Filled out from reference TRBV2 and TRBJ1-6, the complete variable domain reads EPEVTQTPSHQVTQMGQEVILRCVPISNHLYFYWYRQILGQKVEFLVSFYNNEISEKSEIFDDQFSVERPDGSNFTLKIRSTKLEDSAMYFCASRDWTGANSPLHFGNGTRLTVT.

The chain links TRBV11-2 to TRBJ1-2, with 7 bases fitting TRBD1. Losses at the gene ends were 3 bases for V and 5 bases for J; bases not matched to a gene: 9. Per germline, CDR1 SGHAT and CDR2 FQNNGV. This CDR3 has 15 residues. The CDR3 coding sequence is TGTGCCAGCAGCTTGTCAGGGGGGACCTTTTATGGCTACACCTTC. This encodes CASSLSGGTFYGYTF.

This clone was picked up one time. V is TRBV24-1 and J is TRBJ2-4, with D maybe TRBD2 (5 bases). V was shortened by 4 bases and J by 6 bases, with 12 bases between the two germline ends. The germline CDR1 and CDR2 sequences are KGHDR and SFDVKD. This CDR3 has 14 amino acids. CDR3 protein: CATSENGRGNIQYF. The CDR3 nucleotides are TGTGCCACCAGTGAAAATGGACGGGGAAACATTCAGTACTTC.

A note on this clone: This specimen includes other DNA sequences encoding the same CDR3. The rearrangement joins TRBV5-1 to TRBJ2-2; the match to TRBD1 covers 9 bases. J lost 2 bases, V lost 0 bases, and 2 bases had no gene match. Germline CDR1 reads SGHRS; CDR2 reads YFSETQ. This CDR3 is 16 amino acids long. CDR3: CASSLAGQGNTGELFF. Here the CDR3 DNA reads TGCGCCAGCAGCTTGGCGGGACAGGGAAACACCGGGGAGCTGTTTTTT.

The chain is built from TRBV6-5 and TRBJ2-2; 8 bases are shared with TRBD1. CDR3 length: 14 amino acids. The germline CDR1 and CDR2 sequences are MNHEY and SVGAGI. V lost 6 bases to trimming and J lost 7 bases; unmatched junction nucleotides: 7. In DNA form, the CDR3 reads TGTGCCAGCAGGGGACAGGTTGTTAACGGGGAGCTGTTTTTT. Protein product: CASRGQVVNGELFF.

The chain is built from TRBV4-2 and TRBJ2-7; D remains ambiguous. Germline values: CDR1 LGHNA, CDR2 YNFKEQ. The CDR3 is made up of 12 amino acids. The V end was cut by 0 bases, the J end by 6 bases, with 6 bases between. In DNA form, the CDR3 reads TGTGCCAGCAGCCAAGATATGAGCGAGCAGTACTTC. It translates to CASSQDMSEQYF.

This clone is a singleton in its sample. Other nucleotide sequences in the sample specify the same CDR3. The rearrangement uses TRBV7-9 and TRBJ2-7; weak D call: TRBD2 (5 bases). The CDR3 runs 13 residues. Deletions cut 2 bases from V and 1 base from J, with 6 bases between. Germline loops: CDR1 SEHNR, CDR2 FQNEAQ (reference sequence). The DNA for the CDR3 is TGTGCCAGCAGCTTATCGGGGTCCTACGAGCAGTACTTC. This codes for CASSLSGSYEQYF.

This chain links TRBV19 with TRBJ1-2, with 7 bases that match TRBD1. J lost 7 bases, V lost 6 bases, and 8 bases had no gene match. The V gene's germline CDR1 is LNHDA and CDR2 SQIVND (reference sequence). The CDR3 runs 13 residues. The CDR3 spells CASSETGRGGYTF. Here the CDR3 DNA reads TGTGCCAGTAGCGAGACAGGGCGGGGTGGCTACACCTTC.

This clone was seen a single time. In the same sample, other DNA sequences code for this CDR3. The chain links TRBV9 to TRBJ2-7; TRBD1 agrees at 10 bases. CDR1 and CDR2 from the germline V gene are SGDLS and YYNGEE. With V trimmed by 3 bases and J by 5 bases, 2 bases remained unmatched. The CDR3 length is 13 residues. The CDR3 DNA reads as TGTGCCAGCAGCGAAGGGACAGGGGACGAGCAGTACTTC. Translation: CASSEGTGDEQYF.

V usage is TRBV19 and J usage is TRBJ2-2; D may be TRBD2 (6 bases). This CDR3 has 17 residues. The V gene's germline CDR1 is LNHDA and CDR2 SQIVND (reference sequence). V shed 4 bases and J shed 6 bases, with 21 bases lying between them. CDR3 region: CASSRMEGRVLPGELFF. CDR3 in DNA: TGTGCCAGTAGTAGGATGGAGGGGCGAGTTTTGCCCGGGGAGCTGTTTTTT. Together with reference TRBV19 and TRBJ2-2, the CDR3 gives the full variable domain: DGGITQSPKYLFRKEGQNVTLSCEQNLNHDAMYWYRQDPGQGLRLIYYSQIVNDFQKGDIAEGYSVSREKKESFPLTVTSAQKNPTAFYLCASSRMEGRVLPGELFFGEGSRLTVL.

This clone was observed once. CDR3 region: CASSLIDGYTF. The CDR3 coding sequence is TGCGCCAGCAGCTTGATAGATGGCTACACCTTC. The rearrangement uses TRBV5-1 and TRBJ1-2; the D is unclear. The CDR3 length is 11 residues. V lost 1 base to trimming and J lost 6 bases, with 4 bases between them. CDR1 and CDR2 (germline): SGHRS, YFSETQ.

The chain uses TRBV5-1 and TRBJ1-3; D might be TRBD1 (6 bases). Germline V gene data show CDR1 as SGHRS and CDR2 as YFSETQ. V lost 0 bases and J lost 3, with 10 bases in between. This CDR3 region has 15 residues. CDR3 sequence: CASSLDGQNGNTIYF. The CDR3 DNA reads TGCGCCAGCAGCTTGGACGGACAGAATGGAAACACCATATATTTT.

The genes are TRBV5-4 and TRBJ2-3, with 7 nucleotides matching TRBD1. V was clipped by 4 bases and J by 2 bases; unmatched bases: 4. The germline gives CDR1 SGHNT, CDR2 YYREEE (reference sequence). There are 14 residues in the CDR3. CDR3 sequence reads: CASSRDSHTDTQYF. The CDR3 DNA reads TGTGCCAGCAGCCGGGACAGCCACACAGATACGCAGTATTTT.